This record concerns one TCR beta chain sequence. This sample was included in a study of OX40 agonist ivuxolimab in advanced cancers. Across the whole study: Ivuxolimab, an agonistic anti-OX40 (CD134) antibody, was given to patients. Across the patients, intravenous ivuxolimab was delivered every 2 weeks at 0.01 to 10 mg/kg.

Repertoires were generated with immunoSEQ multiplex PCR, while TCRdb's copy carries only in-frame clones and drops some. The sample carries 130,000 or so clones, roughly 91% recorded once. Deletions cut 11 bases from V and 6 bases from J, with 22 bases between. Germline V gene data show CDR1 as SEHNR and CDR2 as FQNEAQ (reference sequence). The CDR3 is made up of 14 amino acids. This TCR was recovered from an adult with an advanced solid tumor such as melanoma, head and neck, liver or kidney cancer. The chain recombines TRBV7-9 with TRBJ1-1; weak D call: TRBD1 (6 bases). Sample: CD4+ or CD8+ T cells sorted from blood, taken in a trial of the OX40 agonist ivuxolimab. CDR3 nucleotides: TGTGCCTCCGAACGGGACGGGGGCTTTGCTGAAGCTTTCTTT. Amino acids: CASERDGGFAEAFF.